One T cell receptor beta chain is described in this entry. Participant reports of clinical history set cohort assignment. This entry comes from a study of blood T cell repertoires in COVID-19. Data came from immunoSEQ multiplex PCR; TCRdb stores just in-frame clones and leaves some out. The sample has fewer than 400,000 clones, over 70% seen once. The sequencing input was PBMCs or T cells enriched from blood (not recorded which). The TCR was taken from a man between 25 and 39 years old who had recovered from COVID-19.

The CDR3 spells CASIRGGLHQETQYF. The CDR3, as DNA: TGTGCCAGCATTCGGGGGGGCCTCCACCAAGAGACCCAGTACTTC. The genes are TRBV7-9 and TRBJ2-5; 8 nucleotides align to TRBD2. This CDR3 contains 15 residues. Germline loops: CDR1 SEHNR, CDR2 FQNEAQ (reference sequence). Trimming removed 7 bases from V and 0 bases from J; junction bases left unmatched: 7.